This T cell receptor (beta chain) is from a study of beta chain features in type 1 diabetes. Overall study findings and caveats: Researchers could not determine here whether HLA type influences TCRB rearrangement. cDNA sequencing could over-represent cells with high TCR expression.

CDR1 and CDR2 from the germline V gene are SGHRS and YFSETQ. This CDR3 has 15 residues. Trimming cost V 4 bases and J 0 bases, with 11 bases left between them. cDNA synthesis used the whole RNA isolate, giving expressed TCRB sequences. Sequencing used immunoSEQ multiplex PCR; TCRdb keeps in-frame clones, though not all of them. The sample has 130,000 to 150,000 clones, 48% seen once. This clone appeared a few times. The antigen is unknown. The V call is TRBV5-1, the J call TRBJ1-3; D is possibly TRBD1 (6 bases). Material: Tregs from blood. This clonotype was sampled from a man aged 18 to 30 in good health. Written as DNA, the CDR3 is TGCGCCAGCAGCCCCGGGACACTCTCTGGAAACACCATATATTTT. Its protein product is CASSPGTLSGNTIYF. Full variable domain (outside the CDR3, taken from reference TRBV5-1 and TRBJ1-3): KAGVTQTPRYLIKTRGQQVTLSCSPISGHRSVSWYQQTPGQGLQFLFEYFSETQRNKGNFPGRFSGRQFSNSRSEMNVSTLELGDSALYLCASSPGTLSGNTIYFGEGSWLTVV.